This is a list of T cell receptor beta chains from one sample in a study of shared T cell receptors in the human thymus. Using immunoSEQ multiplex PCR, the repertoire was profiled, and TCRdb retains in-frame clones only, with some absent. This table holds hundreds of thousands of clones, approximately 95% found once. Sequencing was done on a sample of thymocytes. The receptors here all came from a human donor. Each CDR3 is given with its conserved first and last residue. Fields, in order: J gene, clone size, D gene, V gene, CDR3 length, CDR3 protein, CDR3 DNA. The D gene is left open where the match is weak. Size values are once, few and many counts, or a class for expanded clones, and some rows have none.

>TRBJ2-7|NA|NA|TRBV5-4|15
CASSWGVEGDYEQYF
TGTGCCAGCAGCTGGGGGGTGGAGGGAGATTACGAGCAGTACTTC
>TRBJ2-7|once|NA|TRBV10-3|14
CAISEGLQGYEQYF
TGTGCCATCAGTGAGGGATTACAGGGATACGAGCAGTACTTC
>TRBJ2-1|NA|TRBD2|TRBV7-8|19
CASSPGTLGTSGRSNEQFF
TGTGCCAGCAGCCCCGGGACACTAGGGACTAGCGGGAGGTCGAATGAGCAGTTCTTC
>TRBJ2-5|NA|NA|TRBV6-5|14
CASSYRRRRETQYF
TGTGCCAGCAGTTACCGGCGGCGCCGGGAGACCCAGTACTTC
>TRBJ2-1|NA|TRBD2|TRBV13|17
CASSRGRTSAVYNEQFF
TGTGCCAGCAGCCGCGGCAGGACTAGCGCGGTATACAATGAGCAGTTCTTC
>TRBJ2-1|NA|NA|TRBV5-1|17
CASSLEFSRNYYNEQFF
TGCGCCAGCAGCTTGGAGTTTTCGAGGAACTACTACAATGAGCAGTTCTTC
>TRBJ2-5|NA|NA|TRBV4-1|12
CASSQDNKTQYF
TGCGCCAGCAGCCAAGACAATAAGACCCAGTACTTC
>TRBJ2-7|NA|NA|TRBV21-1|17
CASSQLAGGPKSYEQYF
TGTGCCAGCAGCCAACTAGCGGGAGGGCCAAAGTCCTACGAGCAGTACTTC
>TRBJ2-1|NA|TRBD2|TRBV29-1|11
CSPGTTNEQFF
TGCAGCCCCGGGACTACCAATGAGCAGTTCTTC
>TRBJ2-3|NA|NA|TRBV5-5|15
CASRRGRGGTDTQYF
TGTGCCAGCAGGAGAGGCAGGGGAGGGACAGATACGCAGTATTTT
>TRBJ1-2|NA|TRBD1|TRBV7-4|14
CASSSTGTGYGYTF
TGTGCCAGCAGCTCAACCGGGACAGGATATGGCTACACCTTC
>TRBJ2-1|NA|NA|TRBV19|16
CASTLPGASSYNEQFF
TGTGCCAGTACCCTGCCCGGGGCGAGCTCCTACAATGAGCAGTTCTTC
>TRBJ1-5|once|NA|TRBV19|12
CASKTANQPQHF
TGTGCCAGTAAAACAGCGAATCAGCCCCAGCATTTT
>TRBJ2-5|few|TRBD2|TRBV7-9|18
CASSPGLAGDGVRVTQYF
TGTGCCAGCAGCCCGGGACTAGCGGGAGACGGGGTGAGGGTGACCCAGTACTTC
>TRBJ1-1|NA|TRBD1|TRBV28|15
CASSPHDRAYTEAFF
TGTGCCAGCAGTCCGCACGACAGGGCATACACTGAAGCTTTCTTT
>TRBJ2-1|NA|TRBD2|TRBV11-2|15
CASSYFSGRGNEQFF
TGTGCCAGCAGCTACTTTAGCGGGAGGGGAAATGAGCAGTTCTTC
>TRBJ1-1|NA|TRBD1|TRBV6-1|16
CASSEAEGAENTEAFF
TGTGCCAGCAGTGAAGCGGAGGGGGCGGAGAACACTGAAGCTTTCTTT
>TRBJ1-2|NA|NA|TRBV15|14
CATSRGSGVYGYTF
TGTGCCACCAGCAGAGGGTCAGGGGTCTATGGCTACACCTTC
>TRBJ2-3|NA|TRBD2|TRBV28|18
CASTLRTSGRAGTDTQYF
TGTGCCAGCACCCTAAGGACTAGCGGGAGGGCCGGAACAGATACGCAGTATTTT
>TRBJ1-3|NA|NA|TRBV28|15
CASRVPGGRGNTIYF
TGTGCCAGCAGGGTACCTGGGGGACGGGGAAACACCATATATTTT
>TRBJ2-2|NA|NA|TRBV21-1|19
CASSKASLAGGCLTGELFF
TGTGCCAGCAGCAAAGCGTCCCTAGCGGGAGGGTGTCTAACCGGGGAGCTGTTTTTT
>TRBJ2-7|NA|NA|TRBV10-2|13
CASSETGYYEQYF
TGCGCCAGCAGTGAGACAGGTTACTACGAGCAGTACTTC
>TRBJ2-3|once|TRBD2|TRBV4-3|16
CASSLRSGRGGDTQYF
TGCGCCAGCAGCCTTAGAAGCGGGAGGGGAGGAGATACGCAGTATTTT
>TRBJ2-2|once|NA|TRBV14|16
CASSQGGSVNTGELFF
TGTGCCAGCAGCCAAGGGGGTAGCGTGAACACCGGGGAGCTGTTTTTT
>TRBJ2-3|NA|NA|TRBV5-6|17
CASSLIGWPQRGDTQYF
TGTGCCAGCAGCTTGATCGGTTGGCCCCAACGCGGAGATACGCAGTATTTT
>TRBJ1-1|NA|NA|TRBV28|14
CASSFGGRGGEAFF
TGTGCCAGCAGTTTCGGTGGGAGGGGAGGTGAAGCTTTCTTT
>TRBJ2-7|NA|NA|TRBV30|16
CAWSVPHGTHSYEQYF
TGTGCCTGGAGTGTACCTCACGGGACACACTCCTACGAGCAGTACTTC
>TRBJ2-1|NA|TRBD1|TRBV6-1|16
CASSELQGTRYNEQFF
TGTGCCAGCAGTGAACTACAGGGGACCCGCTACAATGAGCAGTTCTTC